This T cell receptor beta chain was captured in a study of PD-1 blockade in classical Hodgkin lymphoma. Study summary: Once every 2 weeks, patients received intravenous nivolumab at 3 mg/kg.

General study findings and limits: CD4+ TCR diversity, unlike CD8+, climbed significantly by C4D1. With respect to the repertoire differences, their causes, possibly disease activity or prior therapy, remain undefined. At baseline, newly diagnosed patients reportedly showed less TCR diversity than healthy donors.

This table comes from immunoSEQ multiplex PCR, and its TCRdb copy is limited to in-frame clones, with some not included. This table holds 30,000 or so clones, 80% to 90% found once. Noted time point: cycle 4 day 1 (C4D1), after more than 5 weeks of nivolumab. Patients all relapsed after autologous stem cell transplantation, and there was variation in brentuximab vedotin exposure. Magnetic negative selection was used to purify CD4+ T cells from thawed PBMCs. The CDR3 spans 15 residues. Trimming left V 2 bases short and J 4 bases short, with 14 bases between. The germline V gene encodes CDR1 SGHRS and CDR2 YFSETQ. For this clone: The target antigen is unknown.

The gene calls are TRBV5-1 and TRBJ2-3; D might be TRBD1 (5 bases). This receptor was identified in a human donor with classical Hodgkin lymphoma. Sequencing was performed on CD4+ T cells from blood, taken before the fourth cycle of nivolumab. As DNA, the CDR3 is TGCGCCAGCAGCTTATCGGGCAGGGTGGCAGATACGCAGTATTTT. The encoded protein is CASSLSGRVADTQYF.